These 25 T cell receptor beta chains were sequenced from one sample in a study of CD8+ T cells in alopecia areata. RNA, once extracted, was reverse transcribed into cDNA for use as the sequencing template. This table comes from immunoSEQ multiplex PCR, and its TCRdb copy is limited to in-frame clones, with some not included. This table holds some 180,000 clones, 56% found once. Source material: CD8+ T cells sorted from blood. Receptors were obtained from a human donor in good health.

The rearrangement links TRBV5-4 to TRBJ2-5; 8 bases map to TRBD2. V gave up 4 bases and J gave up 3 bases; unmatched junction bases: 2. This CDR3 region has 13 residues. Germline V CDR1 and CDR2: SGHNT, YYREEE (reference sequence). The DNA of the CDR3 is TGTGCCAGCAGCACAGCGGGGGAAGAGACCCAGTACTTC. Translation gives CASSTAGEETQYF.

This chain links TRBV25-1 with TRBJ1-3; D remains ambiguous. The V end was cut by 3 bases, the J end by 0 bases, with 6 bases between. There are 14 residues in the CDR3. The germline V gene encodes CDR1 MGHDK and CDR2 SYGVNS. CDR3 loop: CASSEWASGNTIYF. The CDR3 region has the DNA TGTGCCAGCAGTGAGTGGGCCTCTGGAAACACCATATATTTT.

The chain carries TRBV2 and TRBJ1-2; D perhaps matches TRBD1 (5 bases). The germline V and J ends were trimmed by 5 bases and 2 bases, with 15 bases remaining between them. Germline CDR1 is SNHLY and CDR2 is FYNNEI. The CDR3 is 15 amino acids. The CDR3 reads CASSSAVTENYGYTF. In nucleotides, the CDR3 is TGTGCCAGCAGTTCCGCCGTGACAGAAAACTATGGCTACACCTTC.

This clone was counted a few times. The chain recombines TRBV4-1 with TRBJ2-7; D is uncertain. The V gene's germline CDR1 is MGHRA and CDR2 YSYEKL. Trimming shortened V by 3 bases and J by 3 bases, and 15 bases separated the two germline ends. CDR3 length equals 15 residues. CDR3 sequence: CASSQAGRPGYEQYF. The CDR3 bases are TGCGCCAGCAGCCAGGCCGGGCGACCAGGCTACGAGCAGTACTTC.

The chain has TRBV11-2 and TRBJ1-1; D may be TRBD1 (6 bases). Germline lookup yields CDR1 SGHAT and CDR2 FQNNGV. The CDR3 runs to 14 residues. The germline V and J ends were trimmed by 5 bases and 4 bases, with 14 bases remaining between them. CDR3 nucleotide sequence: TGTGCCAGCAGCCATCAGGGGTATGGCACTGAAGCTTTCTTT. Translated: CASSHQGYGTEAFF.

This clone was recorded a few times. This chain joins TRBV4-1 and TRBJ1-2, with D maybe TRBD1 (5 bases). Germline-derived CDR1 and CDR2 are MGHRA and YSYEKL. The CDR3 is made up of 13 amino acids. Trimming left V 5 bases short and J 4 bases short, with 11 bases between. The CDR3 protein is CASSTVGGYGYTF. The CDR3 nucleotides are TGCGCCAGCAGCACCGTGGGGGGCTATGGCTACACCTTC.

The chain links TRBV4-1 to TRBJ1-2, with D uncertain. CDR3 size: 15 residues. Germline assignment: CDR1 MGHRA and CDR2 YSYEKL. V was shortened by 0 bases and J by 1 base, with 9 bases between the two germline ends. Here the CDR3 DNA reads TGCGCCAGCAGCCAAGAATGGGCAGATAACTATGGCTACACCTTC. It specifies CASSQEWADNYGYTF.

V gene TRBV14 combines with J gene TRBJ2-5; no definite D call. Germline V gene sequence: CDR1 SGHDN, CDR2 FVKESK. CDR3 length equals 15 residues. V lost 1 base and J lost 0, with 9 bases in between. In nucleotides, the CDR3 is TGTGCCAGCAGCCAAGGGCCCTGGTACCAAGAGACCCAGTACTTC. Its protein is CASSQGPWYQETQYF.

The V gene is TRBV5-6, the J gene TRBJ2-7; TRBD1 aligns across 10 bases. Germline CDR1 reads SGHDT; CDR2 reads YYEEEE. The CDR3 loop spans 14 amino acids. Trimming took 5 bases from V and 3 from J; bases not matched to a gene: 5. In DNA form, the CDR3 reads TGTGCCAGCAGTTACGGGACAGGGGTCTACGAGCAGTACTTC. Translation gives CASSYGTGVYEQYF.

V is TRBV6-1 and J is TRBJ1-5; weak D call: TRBD1 (6 bases). Germline V gene lookup returns CDR1 MNHNS and CDR2 SASEGT. The CDR3 is 15 residues long. Trimming cost V 6 bases and J 3 bases, with 15 bases left between them. The CDR3 loop reads CASSNRDKSNQPQHF. The CDR3 DNA reads as TGTGCCAGCAGCAACAGGGATAAGTCCAATCAGCCCCAGCATTTT.

The chain uses TRBV9 and TRBJ2-1; TRBD2 agrees at 8 bases. This CDR3 spans 15 amino acids. Germline loops: CDR1 SGDLS, CDR2 YYNGEE. The J segment lost 4 bases and the V segment lost 4 bases, leaving 7 bases of the junction unmatched. The CDR3 reads CASSISGVPYNEQFF. Here the CDR3 DNA reads TGTGCCAGCAGCATTAGCGGGGTGCCTTACAATGAGCAGTTCTTC.

Here the CDR3 reads CSVQGNYNEQFF. The CDR3, as DNA: TGCAGCGTTCAAGGGAATTACAATGAGCAGTTCTTC. The chain links TRBV29-1 to TRBJ2-1; D not resolved. The germline V gene has CDR1 SQVTM and CDR2 ANQGSEA. V was trimmed by 5 bases and J by 4 bases, leaving 9 bases between them. The CDR3 runs 12 residues.

CDR3 DNA sequence: TGTGCCAGCAGCGTAGGATCCAGGGCTCTCTACTACGAGCAGTACTTC. Translated: CASSVGSRALYYEQYF. The J gene is TRBJ2-7, the V gene TRBV9; D is perhaps TRBD1 (5 bases). Germline lookup yields CDR1 SGDLS and CDR2 YYNGEE. This CDR3 is 16 amino acids long. V lost 0 bases and J 3 bases, leaving 16 bases between the germline ends.

The chain carries TRBV6-5 and TRBJ2-1; D remains ambiguous. The V gene lost 0 bases and the J gene lost 3 bases, with 6 bases spanning the gap. Germline lookup yields CDR1 MNHEY and CDR2 SVGAGI. This CDR3 contains 14 residues. CDR3 coding DNA: TGTGCCAGCAGTTACTCGATTGGCTACAATGAGCAGTTCTTC. Its protein is CASSYSIGYNEQFF.

The chain couples TRBV7-9 to TRBJ2-5; 12 bases match TRBD2. The CDR3 is 16 residues long. The V gene end was trimmed by 5 bases and the J gene end by 0 bases; junction bases not matched to a gene: 4. In germline, CDR1 is SEHNR, CDR2 FQNEAQ (reference sequence). The DNA for the CDR3 is TGTGCCAGCAGCATAACTAGCGGGGGGTACCAAGAGACCCAGTACTTC. Translating gives CASSITSGGYQETQYF.

A few counts support this clone. The chain carries TRBV7-8 and TRBJ2-1, with TRBD1 identical over 8 bases. CDR3 length: 16 residues. Germline CDR1 SGHVS, CDR2 FQNEAQ. Germline trimming cut 6 bases from V and 7 bases from J; bases unmatched to any gene: 14. This chain's CDR3 is CASSFTGTGASNEQFF. The DNA of the CDR3 is TGTGCCAGCAGTTTTACCGGGACAGGAGCTTCAAATGAGCAGTTCTTC.

The chain links TRBV6-5 to TRBJ1-5; D remains ambiguous. Germline CDR1 reads MNHEY; CDR2 reads SVGAGI. There are 15 residues in the CDR3. Trimming shortened V by 5 bases and J by 0 bases, and 11 bases separated the two germline ends. The CDR3 spells CASSSWGDSNQPQHF. The CDR3 DNA sequence: TGTGCCAGCAGTAGCTGGGGAGATAGCAATCAGCCCCAGCATTTT.

This clone was counted only a few times. The sample has other DNA sequences that encode this CDR3 too. The rearrangement links TRBV7-9 to TRBJ1-1; 9 bases align to TRBD1. V trimming: 5 bases; J trimming: 1 base; junction bases outside the gene matches: 2. CDR3 length equals 14 residues. The germline CDR1 and CDR2 sequences are SEHNR and FQNEAQ (reference sequence). The CDR3 coding sequence is TGTGCCAGCAGCCGGGGACAGGGGAACACTGAAGCTTTCTTT. Protein: CASSRGQGNTEAFF. The whole variable domain, filled in from reference TRBV7-9 and TRBJ1-1, reads DTGVSQNPRHKITKRGQNVTFRCDPISEHNRLYWYRQTLGQGPEFLTYFQNEAQLEKSRLLSDRFSAERPKGSFSTLEIQRTEQGDSAMYLCASSRGQGNTEAFFGQGTRLTVV.

CDR3 DNA sequence: TGTGCCAGCAGTGAAGACCAGTACCAAGAGACCCAGTACTTC. The encoded protein is CASSEDQYQETQYF. The chain is built from TRBV2 and TRBJ2-5; D is unresolved. Trimming removed 1 base from V and 0 bases from J, with 6 bases in between. Germline-derived CDR1 and CDR2 are SNHLY and FYNNEI. There are 14 residues in the CDR3.

This chain joins TRBV27 and TRBJ2-1, with D tentatively TRBD1 (6 bases). The CDR3 contains 15 residues. The germline V gene has CDR1 MNHEY and CDR2 SMNVEV (reference sequence). With 6 bases removed from V and 1 base from J, the gap between germline ends came to 13 bases. DNA of the CDR3: TGTGCCAGCAGCCAAACAGGGTTGTCCTACAATGAGCAGTTCTTC. Its protein product is CASSQTGLSYNEQFF.

The sample holds a few counts of this clone. The chain is built from TRBV2 and TRBJ2-1; 7 bases are a match to TRBD2. This CDR3 has 15 residues. J gave up 0 bases and V 10 bases, and 9 bases lay outside the gene matches. Germline CDR1 SNHLY, CDR2 FYNNEI. The CDR3 coding sequence is TGTGCCAACAGCGGGGAACTGAGCTCCTACAATGAGCAGTTCTTC. Protein sequence: CANSGELSSYNEQFF. Variable domain in full (rest from reference TRBV2 and TRBJ2-1): EPEVTQTPSHQVTQMGQEVILRCVPISNHLYFYWYRQILGQKVEFLVSFYNNEISEKSEIFDDQFSVERPDGSNFTLKIRSTKLEDSAMYFCANSGELSSYNEQFFGPGTRLTVL.

The rearrangement uses TRBV2 and TRBJ1-1; 8 nucleotides agree with TRBD1. V gave up 6 bases and J gave up 5 bases; unmatched junction bases: 8. Germline assignment: CDR1 SNHLY and CDR2 FYNNEI. This CDR3 is 14 amino acids long. CDR3 in DNA: TGTGCCAGCAGCCTCGGACAGGGCTGGACTGAAGCTTTCTTT. As protein: CASSLGQGWTEAFF. Looking up the rest from reference TRBV2 and TRBJ1-1 gives the full variable domain: EPEVTQTPSHQVTQMGQEVILRCVPISNHLYFYWYRQILGQKVEFLVSFYNNEISEKSEIFDDQFSVERPDGSNFTLKIRSTKLEDSAMYFCASSLGQGWTEAFFGQGTRLTVV.

The rearrangement joins TRBV5-1 to TRBJ1-1, with D possibly TRBD1 on 6 matching bases. Germline V gene sequence: CDR1 SGHRS, CDR2 YFSETQ. V was clipped by 1 base and J by 5 bases, with 12 bases between them. This CDR3 comprises 14 residues. In nucleotides, the CDR3 is TGCGCCAGCAGCTTGCGGGGGCCGGTGACTGAAGCTTTCTTT. Protein product: CASSLRGPVTEAFF.

This rearrangement joins TRBV4-1 to TRBJ2-3; perhaps TRBD1 as D (6 bases). CDR1 and CDR2 (germline): MGHRA, YSYEKL. This CDR3 comprises 16 residues. V dropped 3 bases and J dropped 2 bases, with 15 bases sitting between them. The CDR3 spells CASSHSGDTITDTQYF. The CDR3 DNA reads TGCGCCAGCAGCCACTCTGGGGACACTATCACAGATACGCAGTATTTT.

The DNA of the CDR3 is TGCAGCGTTGAATCGGCAGCCACCTACGAGCAGTACTTC. It is translated as CSVESAATYEQYF. The chain joins TRBV29-1 to TRBJ2-7; the D is unclear. CDR3 length equals 13 residues. Trimming stripped 2 bases from V and 2 bases from J, with 10 bases between. Germline-derived CDR1 and CDR2 are SQVTM and ANQGSEA.